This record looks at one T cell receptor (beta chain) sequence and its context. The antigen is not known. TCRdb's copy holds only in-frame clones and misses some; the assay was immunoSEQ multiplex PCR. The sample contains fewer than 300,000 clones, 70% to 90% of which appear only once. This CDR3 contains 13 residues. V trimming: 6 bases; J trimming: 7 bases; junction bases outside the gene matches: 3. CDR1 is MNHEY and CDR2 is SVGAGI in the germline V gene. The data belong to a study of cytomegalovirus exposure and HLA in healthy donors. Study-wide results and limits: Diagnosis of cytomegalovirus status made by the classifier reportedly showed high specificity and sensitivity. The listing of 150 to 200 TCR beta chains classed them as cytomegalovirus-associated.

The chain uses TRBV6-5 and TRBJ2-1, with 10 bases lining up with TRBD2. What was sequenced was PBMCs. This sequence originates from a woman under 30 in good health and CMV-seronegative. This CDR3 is CASSQGLANEQFF. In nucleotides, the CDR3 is TGTGCCAGCAGCCAGGGACTAGCGAATGAGCAGTTCTTC.